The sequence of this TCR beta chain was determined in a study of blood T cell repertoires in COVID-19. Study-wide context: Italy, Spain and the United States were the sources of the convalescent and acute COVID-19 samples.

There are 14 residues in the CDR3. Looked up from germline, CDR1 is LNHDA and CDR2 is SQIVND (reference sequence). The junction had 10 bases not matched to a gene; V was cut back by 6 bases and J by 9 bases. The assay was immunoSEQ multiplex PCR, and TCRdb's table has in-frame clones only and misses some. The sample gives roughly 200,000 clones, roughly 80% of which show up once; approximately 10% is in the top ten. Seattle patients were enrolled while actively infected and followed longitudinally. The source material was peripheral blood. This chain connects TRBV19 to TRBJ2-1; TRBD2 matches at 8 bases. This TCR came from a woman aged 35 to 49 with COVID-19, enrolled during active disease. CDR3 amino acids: CASRVSGGRGEQFF. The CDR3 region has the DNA TGTGCCAGTAGGGTAAGCGGGGGCCGCGGTGAGCAGTTCTTC.